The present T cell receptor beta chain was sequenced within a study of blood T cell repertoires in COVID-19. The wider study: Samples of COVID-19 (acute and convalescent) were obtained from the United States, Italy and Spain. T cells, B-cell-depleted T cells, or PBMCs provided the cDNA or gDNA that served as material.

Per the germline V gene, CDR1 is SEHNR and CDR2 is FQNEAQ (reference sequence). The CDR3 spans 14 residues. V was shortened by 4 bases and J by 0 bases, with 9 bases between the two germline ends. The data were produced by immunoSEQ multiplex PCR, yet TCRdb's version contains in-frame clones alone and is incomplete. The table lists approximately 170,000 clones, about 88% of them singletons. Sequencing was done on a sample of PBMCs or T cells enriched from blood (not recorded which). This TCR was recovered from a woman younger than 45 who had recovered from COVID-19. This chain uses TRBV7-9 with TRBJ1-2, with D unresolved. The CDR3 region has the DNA TGTGCCAGCAGCTCAAGCGCGGCTAACTATGGCTACACCTTC. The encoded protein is CASSSSAANYGYTF.